Reported below is one T cell receptor beta chain. Original analysis: Reference gene primer amplification yielded estimated nucleated cell counts. TCRdb keeps only in-frame clones here, not all; method: immunoSEQ multiplex PCR. D and trimming come from the DNA, and the V and J calls and clone size come from that table. Of about 190,000 clones listed, roughly 86% were seen once; the top ten hold around 25%. The data derive from a study of blood T cell repertoires in COVID-19. Study-level background: The cDNA or gDNA used as material had been derived from T cells, B-cell-depleted T cells, or PBMCs.

Trimming took off 2 bases at V and 8 bases at J, with 18 bases between the two ends. The CDR3 has 15 amino acids. Germline V gene sequence: CDR1 MNHEY, CDR2 SVGEGT. The chain has TRBV6-2 or TRBV6-3 and TRBJ1-2; no firm D call. Sequencing used PBMCs or T cells enriched from blood (not recorded which). The origin of this receptor is a woman between 40 and 55 years old in a cohort exposed to, infected with or recovered from COVID-19 (not recorded which). CDR3 residues: CASSYTRESYDGYTF. The CDR3 DNA reads TGTGCCAGCAGTTACACACGGGAAAGTTATGACGGCTACACCTTC.